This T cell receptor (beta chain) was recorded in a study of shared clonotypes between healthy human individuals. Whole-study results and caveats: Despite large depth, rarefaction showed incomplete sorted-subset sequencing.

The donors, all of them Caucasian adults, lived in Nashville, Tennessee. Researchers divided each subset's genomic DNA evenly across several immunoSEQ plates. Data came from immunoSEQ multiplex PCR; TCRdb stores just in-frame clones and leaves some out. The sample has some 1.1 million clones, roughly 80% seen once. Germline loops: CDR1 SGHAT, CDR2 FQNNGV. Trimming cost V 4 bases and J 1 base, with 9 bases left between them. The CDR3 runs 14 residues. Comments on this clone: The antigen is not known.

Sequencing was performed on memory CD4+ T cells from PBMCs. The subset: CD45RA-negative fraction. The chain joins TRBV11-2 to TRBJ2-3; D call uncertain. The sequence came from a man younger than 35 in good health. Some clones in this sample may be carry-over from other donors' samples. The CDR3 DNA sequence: TGTGCCAGCAGCTATGTTCTGGGCACAGATACGCAGTATTTT. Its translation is CASSYVLGTDTQYF.